This TCR beta chain was identified during a study of cytotoxic CD8 clonotypes in ibrutinib-treated CLL. Study-level results: Clonotypes that were public were uncommon, and they contracted or stayed stable on treatment.

The sample holds a few counts of this clone. Antigen unknown. Trimming cost V 2 bases and J 2 bases; bases outside gene matches: 5. This CDR3 comprises 15 residues. Germline loops: CDR1 SGHVS, CDR2 FNYEAQ. Depths of 1 in 200,000 to 1 in 1 million T cells were the sequencing target. Clones were sequenced by immunoSEQ multiplex PCR, and TCRdb holds only the in-frame ones, with some missing. The data hold about 330,000 clones, with 67% observed a single time. V usage is TRBV7-6 and J usage is TRBJ2-5, with 7 bases matching TRBD2. This sample comprised PBMCs, obtained after 36 months of ibrutinib treatment. The receptor comes from a human donor with chronic lymphocytic leukemia. The DNA for the CDR3 is TGTGCCAGCAGCTTAAACAGCGGGGATCAAGAGACCCAGTACTTC. Encoded protein: CASSLNSGDQETQYF.